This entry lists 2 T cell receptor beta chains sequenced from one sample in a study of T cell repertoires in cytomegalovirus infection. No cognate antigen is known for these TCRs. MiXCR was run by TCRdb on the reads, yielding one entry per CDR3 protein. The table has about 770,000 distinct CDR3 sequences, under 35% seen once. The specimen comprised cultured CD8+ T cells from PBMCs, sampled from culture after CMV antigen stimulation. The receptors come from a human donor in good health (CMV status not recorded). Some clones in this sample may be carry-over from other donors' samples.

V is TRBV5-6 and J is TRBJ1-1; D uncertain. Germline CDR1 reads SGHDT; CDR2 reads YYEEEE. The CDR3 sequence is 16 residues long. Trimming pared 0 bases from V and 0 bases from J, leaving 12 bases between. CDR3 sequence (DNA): TGTGCCAGCAGCTTGGTGGTCTTCGATATGAACACTGAAGCTTTCTTT. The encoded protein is CASSLVVFDMNTEAFF.

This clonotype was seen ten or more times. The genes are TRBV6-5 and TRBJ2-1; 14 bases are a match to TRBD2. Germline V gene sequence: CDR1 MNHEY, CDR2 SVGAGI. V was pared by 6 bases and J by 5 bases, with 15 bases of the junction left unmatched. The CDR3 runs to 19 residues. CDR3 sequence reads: CASSQPGLAGVLVDNEQFF. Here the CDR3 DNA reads TGTGCCAGCAGCCAACCGGGACTAGCGGGGGTTCTCGTAGACAATGAGCAGTTCTTC.